Listed here are 5 T cell receptor beta chains from one sample, sequenced in a study of T cell responses to AZD1222 COVID-19 vaccine. Profiling relied on immunoSEQ multiplex PCR, and the TCRdb table lists in-frame clones only, not all of them. The sample contains about 120,000 clones, under 90% of which appear only once. The specimen was peripheral blood, collected on day 0 of AZD1222 vaccination. The source of these receptors is an adult in good health.

The chain's CDR3 is CASSSQFNDLHF. In DNA form, the CDR3 reads TGTGCCAGCAGCTCCCAATTCAATGACCTCCACTTT. The rearrangement links TRBV7-9 to TRBJ1-6; no definite D call. Trimming shortened V by 4 bases and J by 15 bases, and 13 bases separated the two germline ends. The CDR3 is 12 residues long. Germline lookup yields CDR1 SEHNR and CDR2 FQNEAQ (reference sequence).

The chain combines TRBV19 with TRBJ2-7; D call uncertain. CDR1 LNHDA and CDR2 SQIVND come from the germline V gene (reference sequence). V lost 3 bases and J 8 bases, leaving 8 bases between the germline ends. The CDR3 is made up of 11 amino acids. The CDR3 protein is CASSISQQQYF. CDR3 in DNA: TGTGCCAGTAGTATCTCCCAACAGCAGTACTTC.

The chain recombines TRBV9 with TRBJ1-3; D is possibly TRBD1 (5 bases). This CDR3 has 15 amino acids. Germline CDR1 and CDR2: SGDLS and YYNGEE. Trimming shortened V by 3 bases and J by 2 bases, and 12 bases separated the two germline ends. CDR3 sequence reads: CASSEDTLTGNTIYF. CDR3 DNA sequence: TGTGCCAGCAGCGAGGACACCTTAACTGGAAACACCATATATTTT.

V and J are TRBV19 and TRBJ2-3; TRBD2 matches 8 bases. Germline loops: CDR1 LNHDA, CDR2 SQIVND (reference sequence). The CDR3 is 16 amino acids. V was pared by 3 bases and J by 5 bases, with 10 bases of the junction left unmatched. Here the CDR3 reads CASSIWGTRNGDTQYF. The DNA of the CDR3 is TGTGCCAGTAGTATTTGGGGGACTAGGAACGGAGATACGCAGTATTTT.

Notes on this clone: The junction departs from germline at one end; a sequencing error may be responsible. V is TRBV18 and J is TRBJ2-4; D is perhaps TRBD1 (6 bases). CDR3 length: 12 residues. Germline-derived CDR1 and CDR2 are KGHSH and LQKENI. The CDR3 sequence is CASSRDNLEPSF. The CDR3 coding sequence is TGTGCCAGCTCACGGGACAACCTAGAACCTTCCTTC.